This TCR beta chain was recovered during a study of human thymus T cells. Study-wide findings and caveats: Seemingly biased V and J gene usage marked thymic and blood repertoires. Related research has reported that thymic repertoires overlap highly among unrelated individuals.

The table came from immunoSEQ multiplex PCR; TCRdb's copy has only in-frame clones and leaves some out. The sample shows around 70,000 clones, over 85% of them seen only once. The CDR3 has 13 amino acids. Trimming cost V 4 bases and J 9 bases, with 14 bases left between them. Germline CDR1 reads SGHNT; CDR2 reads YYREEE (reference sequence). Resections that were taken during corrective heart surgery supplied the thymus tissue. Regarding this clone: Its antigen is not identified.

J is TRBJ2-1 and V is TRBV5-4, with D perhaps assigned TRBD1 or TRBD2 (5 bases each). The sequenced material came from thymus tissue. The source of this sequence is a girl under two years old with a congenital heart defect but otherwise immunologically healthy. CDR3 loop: CASSRGGFLEQFF. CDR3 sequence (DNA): TGTGCCAGCAGCCGGGGCGGGTTTCTTGAGCAGTTCTTC.